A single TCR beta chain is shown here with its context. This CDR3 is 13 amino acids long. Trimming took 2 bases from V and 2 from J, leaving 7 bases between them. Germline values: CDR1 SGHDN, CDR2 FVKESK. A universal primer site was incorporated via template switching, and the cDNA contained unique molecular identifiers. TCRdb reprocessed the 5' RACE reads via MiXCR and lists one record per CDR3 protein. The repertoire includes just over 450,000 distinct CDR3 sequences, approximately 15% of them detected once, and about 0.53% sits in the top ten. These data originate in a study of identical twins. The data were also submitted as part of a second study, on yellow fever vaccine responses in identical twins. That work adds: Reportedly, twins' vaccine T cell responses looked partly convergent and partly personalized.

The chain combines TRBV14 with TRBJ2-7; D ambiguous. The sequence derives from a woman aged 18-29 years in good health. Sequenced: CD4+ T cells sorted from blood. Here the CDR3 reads CASSQLNPYEQYF. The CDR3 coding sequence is TGTGCCAGCAGCCAACTAAACCCCTACGAGCAGTACTTC.